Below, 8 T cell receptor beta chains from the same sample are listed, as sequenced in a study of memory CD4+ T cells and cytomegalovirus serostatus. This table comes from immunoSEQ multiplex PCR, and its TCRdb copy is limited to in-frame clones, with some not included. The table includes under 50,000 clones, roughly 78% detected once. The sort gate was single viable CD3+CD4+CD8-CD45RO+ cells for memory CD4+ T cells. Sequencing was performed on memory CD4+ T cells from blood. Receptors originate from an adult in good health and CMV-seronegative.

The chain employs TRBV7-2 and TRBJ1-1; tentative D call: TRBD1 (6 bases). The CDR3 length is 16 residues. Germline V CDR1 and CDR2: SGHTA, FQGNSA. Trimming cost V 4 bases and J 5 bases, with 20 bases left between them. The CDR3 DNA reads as TGTGCCAGCAGCTCACAAGCACAGGGCTGGGGGACTGAAGCTTTCTTT. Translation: CASSSQAQGWGTEAFF.

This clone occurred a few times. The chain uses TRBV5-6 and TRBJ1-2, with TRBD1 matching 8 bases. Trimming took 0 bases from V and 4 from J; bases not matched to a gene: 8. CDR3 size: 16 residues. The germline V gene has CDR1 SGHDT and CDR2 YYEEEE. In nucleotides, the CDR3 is TGTGCCAGCAGCTTGGGAGGACAGGGTTTGATCTATGGCTACACCTTC. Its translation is CASSLGGQGLIYGYTF.

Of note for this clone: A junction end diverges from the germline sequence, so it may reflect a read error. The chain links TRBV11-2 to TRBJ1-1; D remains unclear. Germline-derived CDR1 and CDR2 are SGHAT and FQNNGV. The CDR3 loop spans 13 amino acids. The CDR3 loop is CASSLDGPTEAFF. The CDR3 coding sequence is TGTGCCAGCAGCCTAGACGGGCCCACTGAAGCTTTCTTT.

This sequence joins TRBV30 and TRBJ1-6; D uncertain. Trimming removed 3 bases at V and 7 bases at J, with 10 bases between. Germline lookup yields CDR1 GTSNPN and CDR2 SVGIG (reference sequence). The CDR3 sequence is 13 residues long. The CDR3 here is CAWRGRVNSPLHF. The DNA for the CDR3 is TGTGCCTGGAGGGGCAGAGTAAATTCACCCCTCCACTTT.

CDR3 sequence (DNA): TGTGCCAGCAGCTTAGCAACCGTGGGGGGAGGGGGCTACACCTTC. Translation gives CASSLATVGGGGYTF. The chain links TRBV7-8 to TRBJ1-2, with a weak D call TRBD1 (5 bases). The CDR3 is 15 amino acids. The germline gives CDR1 SGHVS, CDR2 FQNEAQ. V was clipped by 0 bases and J by 8 bases, with 16 bases between them.

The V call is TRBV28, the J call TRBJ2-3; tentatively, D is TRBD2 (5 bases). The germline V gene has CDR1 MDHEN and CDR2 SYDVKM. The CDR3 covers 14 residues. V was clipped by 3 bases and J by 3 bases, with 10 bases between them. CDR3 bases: TGTGCCAGCAGTTTCGGGATCGCGACAGATACGCAGTATTTT. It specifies CASSFGIATDTQYF.

This chain's CDR3 is CASRQSFEGTRYVYEQYF. CDR3 nucleotides: TGTGCCAGCAGGCAATCCTTCGAGGGGACACGTTATGTTTACGAGCAGTACTTC. J is TRBJ2-7 and V is TRBV7-2; maybe TRBD1 (6 bases). CDR1 SGHTA and CDR2 FQGNSA come from the germline V gene. This CDR3 comprises 18 residues. V shed 6 bases and J shed 4 bases, with 28 bases lying between them.

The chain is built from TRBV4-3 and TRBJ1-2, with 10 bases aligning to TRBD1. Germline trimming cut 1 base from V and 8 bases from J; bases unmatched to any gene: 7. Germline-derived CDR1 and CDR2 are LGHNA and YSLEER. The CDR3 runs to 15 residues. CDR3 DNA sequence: TGCGCCAGCAGCCAAGGCAAGGACAGGGGGATCGGCTACACCTTC. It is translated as CASSQGKDRGIGYTF.